The 11 T cell receptor beta chains reported below all come from one sample, sequenced in a study of blood T cell repertoires in COVID-19 (dated by TCRdb to about 2020). The method was the immunoSEQ multiplex PCR assay. The table was pulled from immuneACCESS by TCRdb, which kept in-frame rearrangements only. Such tables lose some clones; where checked, under half of the loss comes from unresolved V genes, and the rest has no known cause. The sample has fewer than 250,000 clones on record, 84% of them singletons. The ten most abundant clones make up about 4% of the sample. Sequencing input: peripheral blood. The source is a man aged 50 or older with acute or convalescent COVID-19.

This chain joins TRBV9 and TRBJ1-6, with no clear D. V lost 0 bases to trimming and J lost 5 bases, with 6 bases between them. There are 14 residues in the CDR3. Germline V gene data show CDR1 as SGDLS and CDR2 as YYNGEE. The CDR3 region is CASSVDSDNSPLHF. CDR3 bases: TGTGCCAGCAGCGTAGATAGCGATAATTCACCCCTCCACTTT. Full variable domain (rest looked up from reference TRBV9 and TRBJ1-6): DSGVTQTPKHLITATGQRVTLRCSPRSGDLSVYWYQQSLDQGLQFLIQYYNGEERAKGNILERFSAQQFPDLHSELNLSSLELGDSALYFCASSVDSDNSPLHFGNGTRLTVT.

The chain joins TRBV27 to TRBJ1-2, with D perhaps matching TRBD1 (5 bases). The V gene's germline CDR1 is MNHEY and CDR2 SMNVEV (reference sequence). V was shortened by 8 bases and J by 8 bases, with 15 bases between the two germline ends. CDR3 length: 12 amino acids. The CDR3, as DNA: TGTGCCAGCGCGGGGGAGGCCTCCGGCTACACCTTC. This encodes CASAGEASGYTF.

J is TRBJ2-3 and V is TRBV9; 8 bases match TRBD2. CDR1 is SGDLS and CDR2 is YYNGEE in the germline V gene. The CDR3 is 20 residues long. J was trimmed by 0 bases and V by 0 bases; bases with no gene match: 15. The CDR3 bases are TGTGCCAGCAGCGTAGCTGGGTTAGCGGGAACGAGGTGGAGCACAGATACGCAGTATTTT. Translated, it gives CASSVAGLAGTRWSTDTQYF.

This chain connects TRBV7-3 to TRBJ2-7, with TRBD1 as a possible D gene (7 bases). The V and J ends lost 4 bases and 2 bases respectively, with 18 bases between them. Per germline, CDR1 SGHTA and CDR2 FQGTGA. The CDR3 covers 16 residues. CDR3 amino acids: CASSSEEGQRPYEQYF. CDR3 sequence (DNA): TGTGCCAGCAGCTCCGAGGAGGGACAGCGTCCCTACGAGCAGTACTTC. Full variable domain (outside the CDR3, taken from reference TRBV7-3 and TRBJ2-7): GAGVSQTPSNKVTEKGKYVELRCDPISGHTALYWYRQSLGQGPEFLIYFQGTGAADDSGLPNDRFFAVRPEGSVSTLKIQRTERGDSAVYLCASSSEEGQRPYEQYFGPGTRLTVT.

The V and J genes are TRBV4-1 and TRBJ1-5; D uncertain. CDR3 length: 12 amino acids. CDR1 is MGHRA, CDR2 YSYEKL, per germline. V was shortened by 1 base and J by 6 bases, with 4 bases between the two germline ends. CDR3 DNA: TGCGCCAGCAGCCAAGGTAGTCAGCCCCAGCATTTT. Protein: CASSQGSQPQHF.

The rearrangement links TRBV3-1 (or the pseudogene TRBV3-2) to TRBJ2-7; 9 bases match TRBD1. Germline V CDR1 and CDR2: LGHDT, YNNKEL (reference sequence). V gave up 4 bases and J gave up 3 bases; unmatched junction bases: 7. There are 15 residues in the CDR3. CDR3 DNA sequence: TGTGCCAGCAGCCCTACTCCGACAGGGGGCTACGAGCAGTACTTC. The encoded protein is CASSPTPTGGYEQYF.

The rearrangement joins TRBV21-1 to TRBJ2-1; TRBD1 is the table's D call, not checked against the DNA. TRBV21-1 is termed a pseudogene. The CDR3 spans 19 residues. CDR3 sequence reads: CASSKGETGDLFPYNEQFF. The CDR3 region has the DNA TGTGCCAGCAGCAAAGGGGAGACAGGGGACCTCTTCCCTTACAATGAGCAGTTCTTC.

This clone has a single count. The chain has TRBV6-5 and TRBJ1-5, with D possibly matching TRBD1 (5 bases). The V gene lost 4 bases and the J gene lost 7 bases, with 11 bases spanning the gap. The CDR3 is made up of 13 amino acids. The germline gives CDR1 MNHEY, CDR2 SVGAGI. The CDR3 DNA reads as TGTGCCAGCAGTTTGGTGAAGGGGCAGCCCCAGCATTTT. This gives the protein CASSLVKGQPQHF.

This clone was seen only once. The V and J genes are TRBV11-2 and TRBJ2-5; possible D gene TRBD2, 5 bases. V was shortened by 6 bases and J by 5 bases, with 19 bases between the two germline ends. Germline CDR1 and CDR2: SGHAT and FQNNGV. The CDR3 has 15 amino acids. The CDR3 nucleotides read TGTGCCAGCAGTTGGCGCAGTGCGGGTGGGGAGACCCAGTACTTC. The encoded protein is CASSWRSAGGETQYF.

CDR3 region: CASSLGQSTEAFF. CDR3 nucleotide sequence: TGTGCCAGCAGTTTAGGACAGTCCACTGAAGCTTTCTTT. This chain connects TRBV12-3 or TRBV12-4 to TRBJ1-1; D perhaps matches TRBD1 (5 bases). The CDR3 spans 13 residues. Trimming removed 1 base from V and 4 bases from J, with 7 bases in between.

The chain is built from TRBV27 and TRBJ2-7; unclear D gene. Trimming took off 1 base at V and 2 bases at J, with 12 bases between the two ends. Germline CDR1 and CDR2: MNHEY and SMNVEV (reference sequence). The CDR3 contains 15 residues. CDR3 protein: CASSLLARVAYEQYF. In DNA form, the CDR3 reads TGTGCCAGCAGTTTATTAGCACGGGTCGCCTACGAGCAGTACTTC.